This T cell receptor beta chain is drawn from a study of patients and donors after allogeneic stem cell transplantation. After removal of 6 bases from V and 5 bases from J, the junction contained 4 bases not matched to a gene. Germline values: CDR1 DFQATT, CDR2 SNEGSKA (reference sequence). The CDR3 is 13 residues long. TCRdb reprocessed the RT-PCR reads via MiXCR and lists one record per CDR3 protein. The sample lists 800,000 to 1,000,000 distinct CDR3 sequences; about a sixth were seen once. The chain joins TRBV20-1 to TRBJ1-6, with TRBD1 matching 7 bases. The receptor's source is a human donor who was either an allogeneic HSCT recipient or a stem cell or donor lymphocyte infusion donor (not recorded which). It is not recorded whose cells these are; they may come from a transplant donor. Sequenced material: blood, either unsorted or a sorted T cell fraction (not recorded which). In DNA, the CDR3 is TGCAGTGCGACCGGGACAGATAATTCACCCCTCCACTTT. Its translation: CSATGTDNSPLHF.